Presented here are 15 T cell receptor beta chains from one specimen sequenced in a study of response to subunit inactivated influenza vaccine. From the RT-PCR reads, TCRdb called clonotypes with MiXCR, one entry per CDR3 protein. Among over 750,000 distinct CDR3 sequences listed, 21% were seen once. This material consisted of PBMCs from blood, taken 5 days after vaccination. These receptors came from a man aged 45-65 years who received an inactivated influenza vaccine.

The CDR3 DNA sequence: TGTGCCAGCAGTTCAGCCAGTTTGGACACTGAAGCTTTCTTT. Protein sequence: CASSSASLDTEAFF. V usage is TRBV6-2 or TRBV6-3 and J usage is TRBJ1-1; D unclear. The CDR3 length is 14 residues. Per the germline V gene, CDR1 is MNHEY and CDR2 is SVGEGT. Trimming removed 4 bases at V and 3 bases at J, with 12 bases between.

In nucleotides, the CDR3 is TGCAGTGCCGTAGACAGGGGGCTAGAAAAACTGTTTTTT. Its protein is CSAVDRGLEKLFF. The V and J genes are TRBV20-1 and TRBJ1-4; TRBD1 agrees at 10 bases. V dropped 6 bases and J dropped 8; count of bases not matched to a gene: 6. CDR1 is DFQATT, CDR2 SNEGSKA, per germline (reference sequence). The CDR3 runs 13 residues.

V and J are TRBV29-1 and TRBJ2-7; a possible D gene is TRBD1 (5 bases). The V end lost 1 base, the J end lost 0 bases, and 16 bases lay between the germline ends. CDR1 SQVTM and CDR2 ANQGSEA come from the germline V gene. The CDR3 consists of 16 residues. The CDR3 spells CSVEGGLNGNSYEQYF. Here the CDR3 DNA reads TGCAGCGTTGAAGGGGGCCTTAACGGTAACTCCTACGAGCAGTACTTC.

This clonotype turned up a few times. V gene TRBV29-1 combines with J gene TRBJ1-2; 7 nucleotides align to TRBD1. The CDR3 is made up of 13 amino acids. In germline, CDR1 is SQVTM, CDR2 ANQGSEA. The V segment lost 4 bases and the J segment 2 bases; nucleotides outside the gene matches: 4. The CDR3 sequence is CSVVKTGNYGYTF. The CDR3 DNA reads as TGCAGCGTTGTCAAGACAGGGAACTATGGCTACACCTTC. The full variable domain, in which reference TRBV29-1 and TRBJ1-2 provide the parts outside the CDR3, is SAVISQKPSRDICQRGTSLTIQCQVDSQVTMMFWYRQQPGQSLTLIATANQGSEATYESGFVIDKFPISRPNLTFSTLTVSNMSPEDSSIYLCSVVKTGNYGYTFGSGTRLTVV.

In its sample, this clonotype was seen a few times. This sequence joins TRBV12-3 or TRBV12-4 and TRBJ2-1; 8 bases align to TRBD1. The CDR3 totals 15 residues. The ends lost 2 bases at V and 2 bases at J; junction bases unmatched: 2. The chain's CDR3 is CASSLQDRAYNEQFF. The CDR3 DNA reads TGTGCCAGCAGTTTACAGGACAGGGCCTACAATGAGCAGTTCTTC.

The CDR3 here is CASSAAGTRNGELFF. The CDR3 DNA follows: TGTGCCAGCAGCGCGGCCGGGACTAGAAACGGGGAGCTGTTTTTT. This rearrangement joins TRBV14 to TRBJ2-2; 8 bases align to TRBD2. The CDR3 has 15 amino acids. Germline V lookup: CDR1 SGHDN, CDR2 FVKESK. With V trimmed by 5 bases and J by 7 bases, 9 bases remained unmatched. The full variable domain, completed using reference TRBV14 and TRBJ2-2, is EAGVTQFPSHSVIEKGQTVTLRCDPISGHDNLYWYRRVMGKEIKFLLHFVKESKQDESGMPNNRFLAERTGGTYSTLKVQPAELEDSGVYFCASSAAGTRNGELFFGEGSRLTVL.

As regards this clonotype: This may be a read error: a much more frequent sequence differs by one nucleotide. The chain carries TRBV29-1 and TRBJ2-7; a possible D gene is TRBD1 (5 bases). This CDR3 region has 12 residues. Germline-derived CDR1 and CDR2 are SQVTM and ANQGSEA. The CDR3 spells CTVATVTYEQYF. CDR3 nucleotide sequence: TGCACCGTTGCGACAGTTACCTACGAGCAGTACTTC.

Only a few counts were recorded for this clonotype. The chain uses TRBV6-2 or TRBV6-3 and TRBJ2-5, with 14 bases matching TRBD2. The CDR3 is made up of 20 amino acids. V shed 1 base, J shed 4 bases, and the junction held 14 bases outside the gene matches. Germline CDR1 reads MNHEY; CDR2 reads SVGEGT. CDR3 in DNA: TGTGCCAGCAGTTACTTGCCCGGGACTAGCGGGAGATATGGAAGAGAGACCCAGTACTTC. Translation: CASSYLPGTSGRYGRETQYF.

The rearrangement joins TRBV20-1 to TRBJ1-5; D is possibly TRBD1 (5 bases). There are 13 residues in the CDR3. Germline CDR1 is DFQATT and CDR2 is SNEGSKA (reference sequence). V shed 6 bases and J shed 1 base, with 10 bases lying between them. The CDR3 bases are TGCAGTGCCTCACGGGACAGCAATCAGCCCCAGCATTTT. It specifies CSASRDSNQPQHF.

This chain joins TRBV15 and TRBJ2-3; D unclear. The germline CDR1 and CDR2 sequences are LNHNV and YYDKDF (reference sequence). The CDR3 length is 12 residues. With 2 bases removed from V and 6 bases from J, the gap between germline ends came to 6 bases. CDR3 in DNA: TGTGCCACCAGCAGACCAAGGGATACGCAGTATTTT. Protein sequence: CATSRPRDTQYF.

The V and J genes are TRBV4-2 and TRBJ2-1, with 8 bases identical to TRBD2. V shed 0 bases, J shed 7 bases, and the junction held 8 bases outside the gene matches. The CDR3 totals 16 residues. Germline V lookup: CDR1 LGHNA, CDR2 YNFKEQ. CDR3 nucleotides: TGTGCCAGCAGCCAAGACTCTCCGAGCGGGAGTAATGAGCAGTTCTTC. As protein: CASSQDSPSGSNEQFF.

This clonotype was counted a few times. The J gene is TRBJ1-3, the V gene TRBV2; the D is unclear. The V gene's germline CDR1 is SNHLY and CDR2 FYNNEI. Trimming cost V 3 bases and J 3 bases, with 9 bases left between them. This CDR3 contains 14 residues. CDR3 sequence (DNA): TGTGCCAGCAGTGATTCGGTCGGTGGAAACACCATATATTTT. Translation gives CASSDSVGGNTIYF.

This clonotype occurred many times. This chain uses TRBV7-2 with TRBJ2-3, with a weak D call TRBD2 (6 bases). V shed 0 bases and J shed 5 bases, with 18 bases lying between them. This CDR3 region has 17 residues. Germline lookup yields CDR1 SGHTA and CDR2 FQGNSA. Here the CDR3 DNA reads TGTGCCAGCAGCTTAGCGTTTTCCGGGAGAGAGGGAGATACGCAGTATTTT. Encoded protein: CASSLAFSGREGDTQYF. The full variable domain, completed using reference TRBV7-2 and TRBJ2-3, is GAGVSQSPSNKVTEKGKDVELRCDPISGHTALYWYRQSLGQGLEFLIYFQGNSAPDKSGLPSDRFSAERTGGSVSTLTIQRTQQEDSAVYLCASSLAFSGREGDTQYFGPGTRLTVL.

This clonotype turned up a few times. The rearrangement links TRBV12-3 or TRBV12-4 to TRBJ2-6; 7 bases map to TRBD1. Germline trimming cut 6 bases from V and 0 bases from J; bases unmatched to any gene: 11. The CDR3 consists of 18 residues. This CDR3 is CASRHTQGVASGANVLTF. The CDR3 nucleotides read TGTGCCAGCAGACATACTCAGGGGGTAGCCTCTGGGGCCAACGTCCTGACTTTC.

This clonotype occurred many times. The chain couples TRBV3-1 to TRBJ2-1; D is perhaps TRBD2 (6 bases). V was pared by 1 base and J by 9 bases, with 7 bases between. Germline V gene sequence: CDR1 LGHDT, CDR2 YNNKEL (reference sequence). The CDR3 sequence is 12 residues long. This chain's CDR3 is CASSQGGGEQFF. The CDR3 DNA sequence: TGTGCCAGCAGCCAAGGGGGAGGTGAGCAGTTCTTC.